This T cell receptor beta chain was recovered during a study of T cells in Graves' hyperthyroidism and ophthalmopathy. Amplified TCR beta CDR3 regions derived from RNA transcripts. First-round RT-PCR targeting the TCR CDR3 was performed with the HTBI primer set. TCRdb reanalysed the multiplex PCR reads using MiXCR and keeps one entry per CDR3 protein. The profile shows about 640,000 distinct CDR3 sequences, around 15% of them singletons. A word on this clonotype: Its antigen is as yet unknown.

Germline CDR1 reads SGHDN; CDR2 reads FVKESK. The CDR3 is 13 residues long. V was cut by 7 bases and J by 6 bases, with 14 bases left in between. Duration under 3 months, a NOSPECS grade of at least 4, and a Clinical Activity Score of at least 3 characterized the ophthalmopathy patients. The PBMCs were sourced from fresh peripheral blood (about 9.7 ml). Study-level points and caveats: Most expanded thyroid clonotypes above 0.001 also appeared in blood. Researchers report that a 13 V-J model separated ophthalmopathy from stable hyperthyroidism.

Sequenced: blood. V is TRBV14 and J is TRBJ2-3; D call uncertain. This TCR came from a woman in her fifties or sixties with Graves' ophthalmopathy. CDR3 region: CASNPSSADTQYF. The DNA of the CDR3 is TGTGCCAGCAACCCTTCTAGTGCGGATACGCAGTATTTT.